This T cell receptor beta chain was profiled in a study of blood T cell dynamics during melanoma immunotherapy. Germline loops: CDR1 LGHNA, CDR2 YSLEER. The CDR3 is made up of 14 amino acids. Trimming pared 4 bases from V and 4 bases from J, leaving 12 bases between. The method was immunoSEQ multiplex PCR; TCRdb's version includes in-frame clones alone and lacks a portion of them. The sample comprises 2,000 or so clones, about 94% of which are singletons, and roughly 1% rests with the top ten. Time point defined: week 3, after first cycle of checkpoint inhibitor. The TCR sequence derives from a human donor with melanoma. J is TRBJ2-3 and V is TRBV4-3; D gene uncertain. The specimen comprised effector memory CD8+ T cells from blood, sampled from a patient treated with checkpoint blockade. Here the CDR3 DNA reads TGCGCCAGCAGCCTTGACCGCGGAGCAGATACGCAGTATTTT. Protein product: CASSLDRGADTQYF.